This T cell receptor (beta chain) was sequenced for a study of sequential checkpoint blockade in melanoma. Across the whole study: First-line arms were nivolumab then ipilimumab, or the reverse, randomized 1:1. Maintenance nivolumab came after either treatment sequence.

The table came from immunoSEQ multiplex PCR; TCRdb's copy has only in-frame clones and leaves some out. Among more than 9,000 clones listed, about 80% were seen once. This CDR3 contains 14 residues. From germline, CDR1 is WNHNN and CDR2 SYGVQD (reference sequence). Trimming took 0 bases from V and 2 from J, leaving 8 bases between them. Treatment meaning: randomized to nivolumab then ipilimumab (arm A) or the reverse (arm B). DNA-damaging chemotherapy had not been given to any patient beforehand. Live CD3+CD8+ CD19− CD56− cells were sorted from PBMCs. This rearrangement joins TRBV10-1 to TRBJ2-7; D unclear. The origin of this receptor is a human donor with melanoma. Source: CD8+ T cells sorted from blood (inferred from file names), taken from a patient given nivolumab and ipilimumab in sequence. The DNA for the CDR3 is TGCGCCAGCAGTGAGTCGAATTCAGCCTACGAGCAGTACTTC. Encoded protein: CASSESNSAYEQYF.